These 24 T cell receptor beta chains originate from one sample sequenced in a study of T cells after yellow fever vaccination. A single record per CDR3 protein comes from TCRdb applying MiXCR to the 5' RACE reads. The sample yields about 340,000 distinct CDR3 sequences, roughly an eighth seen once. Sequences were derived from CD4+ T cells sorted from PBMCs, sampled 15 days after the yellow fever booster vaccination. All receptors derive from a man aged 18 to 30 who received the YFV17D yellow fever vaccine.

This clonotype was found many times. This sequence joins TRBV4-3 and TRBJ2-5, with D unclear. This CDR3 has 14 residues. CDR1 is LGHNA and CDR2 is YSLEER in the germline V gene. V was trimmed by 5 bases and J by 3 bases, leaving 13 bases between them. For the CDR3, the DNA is TGCGCCAGCAGCAGTCGACGGACGGAAGAGACCCAGTACTTC. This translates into CASSSRRTEETQYF.

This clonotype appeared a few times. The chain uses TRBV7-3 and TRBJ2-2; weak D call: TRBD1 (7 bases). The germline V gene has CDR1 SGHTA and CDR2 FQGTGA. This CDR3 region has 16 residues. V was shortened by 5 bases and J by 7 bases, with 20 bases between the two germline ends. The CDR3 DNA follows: TGTGCCAGCAGCACCTACGCCAGGGGGGTAGGCGGGGAGCTGTTTTTT. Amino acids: CASSTYARGVGGELFF.

The CDR3 coding sequence is TGTGCCAGCAGCTCAAACAGGGGGAACTATGGCTACACCTTC. It codes for CASSSNRGNYGYTF. The rearrangement links TRBV5-4 to TRBJ1-2; 8 bases align to TRBD1. J gave up 2 bases and V 3 bases, and 3 bases lay outside the gene matches. CDR3 size: 14 residues. Germline V lookup: CDR1 SGHNT, CDR2 YYREEE (reference sequence).

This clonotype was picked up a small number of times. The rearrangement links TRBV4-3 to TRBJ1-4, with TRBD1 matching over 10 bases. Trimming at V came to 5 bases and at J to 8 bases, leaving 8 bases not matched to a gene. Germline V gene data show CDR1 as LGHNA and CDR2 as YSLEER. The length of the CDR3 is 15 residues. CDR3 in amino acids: CASSDPGQGNEKLFF. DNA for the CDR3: TGCGCCAGCAGCGATCCGGGACAGGGGAACGAAAAACTGTTTTTT.

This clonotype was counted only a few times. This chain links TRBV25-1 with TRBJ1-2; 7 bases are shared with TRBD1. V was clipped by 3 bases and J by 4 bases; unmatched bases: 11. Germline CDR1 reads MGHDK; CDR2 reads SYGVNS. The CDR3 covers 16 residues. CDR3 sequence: CASSDPIGQEIYGYTF. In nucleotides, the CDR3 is TGTGCCAGCAGTGATCCCATAGGACAGGAGATCTATGGCTACACCTTC.

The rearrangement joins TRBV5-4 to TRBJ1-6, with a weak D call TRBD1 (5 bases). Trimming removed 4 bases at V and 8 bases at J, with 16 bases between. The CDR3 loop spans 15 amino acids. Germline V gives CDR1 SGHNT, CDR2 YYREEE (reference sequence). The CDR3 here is CASSPDGKGYSPLHF. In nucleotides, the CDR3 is TGTGCCAGCAGCCCGGACGGGAAGGGGTATTCACCCCTCCACTTT.

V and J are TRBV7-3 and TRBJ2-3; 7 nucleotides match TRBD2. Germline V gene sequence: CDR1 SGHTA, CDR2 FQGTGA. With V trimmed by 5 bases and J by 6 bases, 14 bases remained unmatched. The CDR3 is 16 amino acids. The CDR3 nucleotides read TGTGCCAGCAGCCCCACCCGGGACGGGGAGGGGGATACGCAGTATTTT. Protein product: CASSPTRDGEGDTQYF. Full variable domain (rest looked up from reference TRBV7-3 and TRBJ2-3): GAGVSQTPSNKVTEKGKYVELRCDPISGHTALYWYRQSLGQGPEFLIYFQGTGAADDSGLPNDRFFAVRPEGSVSTLKIQRTERGDSAVYLCASSPTRDGEGDTQYFGPGTRLTVL.

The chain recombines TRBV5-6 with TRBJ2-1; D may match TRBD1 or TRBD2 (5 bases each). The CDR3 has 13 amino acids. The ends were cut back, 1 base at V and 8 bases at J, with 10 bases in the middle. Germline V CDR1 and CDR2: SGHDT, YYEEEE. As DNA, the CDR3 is TGTGCCAGCAGCTTGTTAAGGGGAGATGAGCAGTTCTTC. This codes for CASSLLRGDEQFF.

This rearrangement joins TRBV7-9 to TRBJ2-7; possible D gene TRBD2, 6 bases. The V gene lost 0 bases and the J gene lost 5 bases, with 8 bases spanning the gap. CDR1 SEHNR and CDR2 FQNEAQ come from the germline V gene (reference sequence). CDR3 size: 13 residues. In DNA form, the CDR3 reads TGTGCCAGCAGCTTAGCCGGAGGGGACGAGCAGTACGTC. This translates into CASSLAGGDEQYV.

The CDR3 sequence is CASSLSNRGLGGELFF. CDR3 bases: TGTGCCAGCAGTTTATCGAACAGGGGGCTCGGCGGGGAGCTGTTTTTT. The chain joins TRBV27 to TRBJ2-2, with 9 bases lining up with TRBD1. The V gene end was trimmed by 0 bases and the J gene end by 7 bases; junction bases not matched to a gene: 6. The CDR3 sequence is 16 residues long. Per the germline V gene, CDR1 is MNHEY and CDR2 is SMNVEV (reference sequence).

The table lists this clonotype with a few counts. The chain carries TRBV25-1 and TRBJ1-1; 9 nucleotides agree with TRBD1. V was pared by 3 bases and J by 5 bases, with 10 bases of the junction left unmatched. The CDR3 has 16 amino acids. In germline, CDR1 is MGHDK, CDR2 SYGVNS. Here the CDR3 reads CASSETPGQGFTEAFF. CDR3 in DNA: TGTGCCAGCAGTGAGACTCCGGGACAGGGCTTTACTGAAGCTTTCTTT.

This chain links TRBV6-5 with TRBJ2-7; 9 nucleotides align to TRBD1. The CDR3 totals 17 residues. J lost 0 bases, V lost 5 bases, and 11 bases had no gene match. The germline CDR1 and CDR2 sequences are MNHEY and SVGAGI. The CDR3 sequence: CASSPLSGTGSSYEQYF. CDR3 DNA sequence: TGTGCCAGCAGTCCGCTATCCGGGACAGGGAGCTCCTACGAGCAGTACTTC.

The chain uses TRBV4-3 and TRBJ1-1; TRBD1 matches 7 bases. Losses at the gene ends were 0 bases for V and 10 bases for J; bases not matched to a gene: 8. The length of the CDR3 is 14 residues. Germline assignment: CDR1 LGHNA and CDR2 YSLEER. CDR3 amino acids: CASSQDTDRSRAFF. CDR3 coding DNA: TGCGCCAGCAGCCAAGATACGGACAGGTCGAGAGCTTTCTTT.

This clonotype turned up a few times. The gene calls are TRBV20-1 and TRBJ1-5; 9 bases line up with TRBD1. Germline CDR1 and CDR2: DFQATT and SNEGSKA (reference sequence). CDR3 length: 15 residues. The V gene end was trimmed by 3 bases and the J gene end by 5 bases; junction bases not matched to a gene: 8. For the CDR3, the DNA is TGCAGTGCTAGGACGGACAGGGGAGAGGATCAGCCCCAGCATTTT. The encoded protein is CSARTDRGEDQPQHF.

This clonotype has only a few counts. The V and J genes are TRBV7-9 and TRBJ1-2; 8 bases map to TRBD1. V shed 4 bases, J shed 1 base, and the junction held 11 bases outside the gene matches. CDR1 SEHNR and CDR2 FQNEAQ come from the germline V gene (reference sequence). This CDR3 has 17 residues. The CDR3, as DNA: TGTGCCAGCAGCTCCCTAAGACAGGGGTCCTTTAACTATGGCTACACCTTC. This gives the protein CASSSLRQGSFNYGYTF.

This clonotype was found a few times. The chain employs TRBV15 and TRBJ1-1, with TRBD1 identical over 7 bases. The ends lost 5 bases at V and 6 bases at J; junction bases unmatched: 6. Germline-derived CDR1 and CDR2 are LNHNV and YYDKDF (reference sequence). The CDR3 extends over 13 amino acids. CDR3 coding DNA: TGTGCCACCAGCCCTAGACAGGGCGCTGAAGCTTTCTTT. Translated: CATSPRQGAEAFF.

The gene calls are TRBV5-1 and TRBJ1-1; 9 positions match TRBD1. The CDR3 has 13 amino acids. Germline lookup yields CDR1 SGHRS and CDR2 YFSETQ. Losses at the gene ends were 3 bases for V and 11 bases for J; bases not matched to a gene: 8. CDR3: CASSWTGVNRAFF. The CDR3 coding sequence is TGCGCCAGCAGCTGGACAGGGGTGAACCGTGCTTTCTTT. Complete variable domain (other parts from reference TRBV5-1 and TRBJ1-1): KAGVTQTPRYLIKTRGQQVTLSCSPISGHRSVSWYQQTPGQGLQFLFEYFSETQRNKGNFPGRFSGRQFSNSRSEMNVSTLELGDSALYLCASSWTGVNRAFFGQGTRLTVV.

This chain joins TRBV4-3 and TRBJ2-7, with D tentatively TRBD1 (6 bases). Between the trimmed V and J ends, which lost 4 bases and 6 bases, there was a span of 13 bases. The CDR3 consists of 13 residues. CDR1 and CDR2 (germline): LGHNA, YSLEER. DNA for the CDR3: TGCGCCAGCAGCCGCCCTCGGACAGCCGAGCAGTACGTC. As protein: CASSRPRTAEQYV.

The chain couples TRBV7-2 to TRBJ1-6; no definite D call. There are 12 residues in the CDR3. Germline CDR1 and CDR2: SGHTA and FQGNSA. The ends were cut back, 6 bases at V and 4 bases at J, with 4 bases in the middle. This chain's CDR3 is CASRDYNSPLHF. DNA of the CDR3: TGTGCCAGCAGGGATTATAATTCACCCCTCCACTTT.

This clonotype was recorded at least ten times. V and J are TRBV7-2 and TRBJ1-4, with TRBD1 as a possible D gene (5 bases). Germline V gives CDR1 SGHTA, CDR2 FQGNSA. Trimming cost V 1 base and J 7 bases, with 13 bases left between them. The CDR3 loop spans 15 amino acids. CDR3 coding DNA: TGTGCCAGCAGCTTAGGGGGGAACGTGGGTGAAAAACTGTTTTTT. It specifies CASSLGGNVGEKLFF.

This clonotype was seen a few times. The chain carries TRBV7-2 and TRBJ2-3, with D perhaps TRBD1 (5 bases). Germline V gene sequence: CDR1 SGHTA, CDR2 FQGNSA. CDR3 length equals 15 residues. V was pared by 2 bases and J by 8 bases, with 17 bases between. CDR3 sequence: CASSLPLGPSGTQYF. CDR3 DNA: TGTGCCAGCAGCTTACCCCTGGGGCCGTCAGGTACGCAGTATTTT.

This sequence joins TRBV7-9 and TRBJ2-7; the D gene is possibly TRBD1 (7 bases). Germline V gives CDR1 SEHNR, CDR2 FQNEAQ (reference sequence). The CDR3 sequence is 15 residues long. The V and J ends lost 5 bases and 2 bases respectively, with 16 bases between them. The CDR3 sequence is CASSGVAGGTYEQYV. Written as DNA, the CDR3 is TGTGCCAGCAGCGGAGTGGCAGGGGGGACCTACGAGCAGTACGTC.

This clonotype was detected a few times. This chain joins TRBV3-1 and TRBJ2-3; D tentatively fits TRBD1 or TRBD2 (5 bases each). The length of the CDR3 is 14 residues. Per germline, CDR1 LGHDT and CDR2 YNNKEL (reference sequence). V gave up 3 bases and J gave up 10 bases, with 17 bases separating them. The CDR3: CASSQPTARGSQYF. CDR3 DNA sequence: TGTGCCAGCAGCCAGCCCACAGCTCGGGGCTCGCAGTATTTT.

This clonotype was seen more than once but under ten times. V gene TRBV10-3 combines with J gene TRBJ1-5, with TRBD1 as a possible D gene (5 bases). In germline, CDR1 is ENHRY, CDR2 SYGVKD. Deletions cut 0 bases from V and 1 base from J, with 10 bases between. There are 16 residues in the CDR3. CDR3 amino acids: CAISESTRASNQPQHF. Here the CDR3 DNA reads TGTGCCATCAGTGAGTCGACCAGGGCGAGCAATCAGCCCCAGCATTTT.